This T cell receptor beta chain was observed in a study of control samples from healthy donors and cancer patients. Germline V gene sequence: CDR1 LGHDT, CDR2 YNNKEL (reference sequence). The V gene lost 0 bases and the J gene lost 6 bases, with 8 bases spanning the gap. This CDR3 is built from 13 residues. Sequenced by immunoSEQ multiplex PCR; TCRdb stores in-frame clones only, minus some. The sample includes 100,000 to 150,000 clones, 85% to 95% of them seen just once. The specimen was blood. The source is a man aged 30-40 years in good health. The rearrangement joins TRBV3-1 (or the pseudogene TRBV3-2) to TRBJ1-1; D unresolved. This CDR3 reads CASSQDPSSEAFF. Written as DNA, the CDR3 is TGTGCCAGCAGCCAAGATCCTAGCTCTGAAGCTTTCTTT.